The 12 T cell receptor beta chains listed next were all sequenced from one sample in a study of blood T cell repertoires in COVID-19. Sequencing was performed with immunoSEQ multiplex PCR; in TCRdb, only in-frame clones are kept and a portion is missing. Of about 280,000 clones in the sample, roughly 85% were seen once. The sequenced sample was PBMCs or T cells enriched from blood (not recorded which). These receptors originate from a man in his forties who had been exposed to COVID-19.

This chain uses TRBV9 with TRBJ2-7; 13 positions match TRBD2. This CDR3 spans 20 amino acids. V trimming: 0 bases; J trimming: 3 bases; junction bases outside the gene matches: 15. The germline CDR1 and CDR2 sequences are SGDLS and YYNGEE. The CDR3 here is CASSVAPTSGRAPFLYEQYF. The CDR3, as DNA: TGTGCCAGCAGCGTAGCTCCCACTAGCGGGAGGGCCCCTTTCCTCTACGAGCAGTACTTC.

The chain joins TRBV4-1 to TRBJ1-2, with TRBD1 matching over 8 bases. The CDR3 is 13 amino acids. Germline CDR1 and CDR2: MGHRA and YSYEKL. V shed 1 base, J shed 8 bases, and the junction held 3 bases outside the gene matches. Here the CDR3 DNA reads TGCGCCAGCAGCCAAGCCAGGGGGCGCGGCTACACCTTC. Protein: CASSQARGRGYTF.

The chain has TRBV3-1 (or the pseudogene TRBV3-2) and TRBJ2-1, with D unclear. V lost 4 bases to trimming and J lost 3 bases, with 13 bases between them. In germline, CDR1 is LGHDT, CDR2 YNNKEL (reference sequence). The CDR3 loop spans 15 amino acids. CDR3 protein: CASSRSETSYNEQFF. The CDR3 DNA is TGTGCCAGCAGCCGCTCCGAGACAAGCTACAATGAGCAGTTCTTC.

In its sample, this clone was seen a few times. Germline and junction disagree at one end, which may indicate a read error. This chain connects TRBV6-5 to TRBJ2-4; D is perhaps TRBD2 (6 bases). Germline V gene sequence: CDR1 MNHEY, CDR2 SVGAGI. There are 12 residues in the CDR3. The CDR3 sequence: CASSPRAGLITF. The CDR3 nucleotides are TGTGCCAGCAGCCCCCGCGCGGGACTCATAACCTTC.

The sample holds one count of this clone. The CDR3 is CASSPGLAGEAHNEQFF. The CDR3 DNA reads as TGCGCCAGCAGCCCGGGACTAGCGGGAGAAGCACACAATGAGCAGTTCTTC. The V call is TRBV5-1, the J call TRBJ2-1; 14 positions match TRBD2. Unmatched junction bases numbered 8, after V lost 4 bases and J lost 5 bases. Germline-derived CDR1 and CDR2 are SGHRS and YFSETQ. The CDR3 runs to 17 residues. Full variable domain (remainder filled in from reference TRBV5-1 and TRBJ2-1): KAGVTQTPRYLIKTRGQQVTLSCSPISGHRSVSWYQQTPGQGLQFLFEYFSETQRNKGNFPGRFSGRQFSNSRSEMNVSTLELGDSALYLCASSPGLAGEAHNEQFFGPGTRLTVL.

The gene calls are TRBV29-1 and TRBJ2-1, with D perhaps matching TRBD1 (6 bases). The CDR3 loop spans 11 amino acids. CDR1 and CDR2 (germline): SQVTM, ANQGSEA. CDR3 in DNA: TGCAGTACGCGCAGGGGTAATGAGCAGTTCTTC. Encoded protein: CSTRRGNEQFF.

The V gene is TRBV2, the J gene TRBJ2-7, with 8 bases matching TRBD1. Trimming cost V 2 bases and J 6 bases; bases outside gene matches: 3. CDR3 length: 13 residues. Germline V CDR1 and CDR2: SNHLY, FYNNEI. Here the CDR3 DNA reads TGTGCCAGCAGTGAACAGGGGGCTGGCGAGCAGTACTTC. Translating it yields CASSEQGAGEQYF.

The CDR3 region has the DNA TGTGCCAGCAGCCATCAGGGGACCCAGTACTTC. This encodes CASSHQGTQYF. The gene calls are TRBV3-1 (or the pseudogene TRBV3-2) and TRBJ2-5; D may be TRBD1 (5 bases). The CDR3 has 11 amino acids. V was trimmed by 3 bases and J by 7 bases, leaving 6 bases between them. Germline V gives CDR1 LGHDT, CDR2 YNNKEL (reference sequence).

CDR3 in DNA: TGTGCCAGCAGTCCCCGGGAGACCCAGTACTTC. This gives the protein CASSPRETQYF. The chain links TRBV12-3 or TRBV12-4 to TRBJ2-5; D is undetermined. Trimming shortened V by 5 bases and J by 5 bases, and 6 bases separated the two germline ends. This CDR3 has 11 amino acids.

The rearrangement links TRBV5-1 to TRBJ1-2; D is possibly TRBD1 (5 bases). Per the germline V gene, CDR1 is SGHRS and CDR2 is YFSETQ. V was pared by 3 bases and J by 6 bases, with 24 bases between. The CDR3 is made up of 17 amino acids. This CDR3 is CASSSWGQVGDGDGYTF. Written as DNA, the CDR3 is TGCGCCAGCAGCTCATGGGGCCAGGTAGGCGATGGTGATGGCTACACCTTC.

The chain is built from TRBV30 and TRBJ1-4, with D possibly matching TRBD1 (5 bases). Between the trimmed V and J ends, which lost 0 bases and 7 bases, there was a span of 12 bases. The CDR3 runs 14 residues. Germline V CDR1 and CDR2: GTSNPN, SVGIG (reference sequence). CDR3 amino acids: CAWSVLQGGEKLFF. In DNA, the CDR3 is TGTGCCTGGAGTGTACTTCAGGGAGGTGAAAAACTGTTTTTT.

This clone was seen a few times. This chain joins TRBV19 and TRBJ1-2; D ambiguous. Trimming pared 4 bases from V and 5 bases from J, leaving 11 bases between. CDR1 is LNHDA and CDR2 is SQIVND in the germline V gene (reference sequence). This CDR3 comprises 13 residues. DNA of the CDR3: TGTGCCAGTAGTACCCTCAGCGCTTATGGCTACACCTTC. Translating gives CASSTLSAYGYTF.